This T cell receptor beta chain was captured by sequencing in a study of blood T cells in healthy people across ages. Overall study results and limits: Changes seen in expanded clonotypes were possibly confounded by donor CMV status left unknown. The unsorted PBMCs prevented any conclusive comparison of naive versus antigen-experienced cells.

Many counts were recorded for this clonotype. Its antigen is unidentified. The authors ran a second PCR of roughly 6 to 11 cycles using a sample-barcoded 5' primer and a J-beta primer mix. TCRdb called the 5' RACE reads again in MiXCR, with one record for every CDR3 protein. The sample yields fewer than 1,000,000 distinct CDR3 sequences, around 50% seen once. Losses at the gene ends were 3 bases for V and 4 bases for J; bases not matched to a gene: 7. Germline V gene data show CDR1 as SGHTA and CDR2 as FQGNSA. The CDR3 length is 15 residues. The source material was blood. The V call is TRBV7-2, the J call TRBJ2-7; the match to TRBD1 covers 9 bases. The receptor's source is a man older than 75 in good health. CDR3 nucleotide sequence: TGTGCCAGCAGCTTGCAGGGACAGGGTGGTTACGAGCAGTACTTC. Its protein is CASSLQGQGGYEQYF.